These 9 T cell receptor beta chains originate from one sample sequenced in a study of OX40 agonist ivuxolimab in advanced cancers. Here immunoSEQ multiplex PCR was the method, and the copy in TCRdb shows in-frame clones only, minus some. The table shows 65,000 or so clones, with roughly 88% occurring only once. The sequenced sample was CD4+ or CD8+ T cells sorted from blood, obtained in a trial of the OX40 agonist ivuxolimab. These receptors were collected from an adult with an advanced solid tumor such as melanoma, head and neck, liver or kidney cancer.

The chain recombines TRBV4-2 with TRBJ2-2, with unresolved D. Germline values: CDR1 LGHNA, CDR2 YNFKEQ. Trimming shortened V by 1 base and J by 4 bases, and 10 bases separated the two germline ends. The CDR3 is made up of 15 amino acids. CDR3: CASSQALRSTGELFF. CDR3 nucleotide sequence: TGTGCCAGCAGCCAAGCCCTCCGGAGCACCGGGGAGCTGTTTTTT.

The chain recombines TRBV5-4 with TRBJ2-7; TRBD2 matches at 12 bases. The V gene end was trimmed by 3 bases and the J gene end by 5 bases; junction bases not matched to a gene: 6. There are 15 residues in the CDR3. Germline-derived CDR1 and CDR2 are SGHNT and YYREEE (reference sequence). The CDR3 reads CASSSRLAGVDEQYF. As DNA, the CDR3 is TGTGCCAGCAGCTCCAGACTAGCGGGAGTCGACGAGCAGTACTTC.

This sequence joins TRBV19 and TRBJ2-6; TRBD2 agrees at 14 bases. With 1 base clipped from V and 1 base from J, the junction kept 6 bases outside the gene matches. The CDR3 length is 20 residues. Germline V gives CDR1 LNHDA, CDR2 SQIVND (reference sequence). CDR3 in amino acids: CASSIGQGLAGVSGANVLTF. The CDR3 DNA is TGTGCCAGTAGTATAGGCCAGGGACTAGCGGGAGTATCTGGGGCCAACGTCCTGACTTTC. The full variable domain, with the rest looked up from reference TRBV19 and TRBJ2-6, is DGGITQSPKYLFRKEGQNVTLSCEQNLNHDAMYWYRQDPGQGLRLIYYSQIVNDFQKGDIAEGYSVSREKKESFPLTVTSAQKNPTAFYLCASSIGQGLAGVSGANVLTFGAGSRLTVL.

The chain combines TRBV28 with TRBJ2-5; D remains ambiguous. V lost 3 bases and J 5 bases, leaving 13 bases between the germline ends. The germline V gene has CDR1 MDHEN and CDR2 SYDVKM. The CDR3 length is 14 residues. The CDR3 loop is CASSFGGSVETQYF. The CDR3 bases are TGTGCCAGCAGTTTTGGCGGATCGGTGGAGACCCAGTACTTC.

The chain recombines TRBV18 with TRBJ2-5; the D gene is possibly TRBD2 (5 bases). The V gene lost 0 bases and the J gene lost 9 bases, with 17 bases spanning the gap. Germline V gene sequence: CDR1 KGHSH, CDR2 LQKENI. There are 15 residues in the CDR3. The DNA of the CDR3 is TGTGCCAGCTCACCACCAGGACTCGACGACTCGCCCCAGTACTTC. It encodes CASSPPGLDDSPQYF.

The chain recombines TRBV6-6 with TRBJ2-1, with D uncertain. This CDR3 comprises 12 residues. CDR1 is MNHNY and CDR2 is SVGAGI in the germline V gene (reference sequence). V lost 0 bases to trimming and J lost 6 bases, with 3 bases between them. In DNA, the CDR3 is TGTGCCAGCAGTTACTCGACCAATGAGCAGTTCTTC. Amino acid sequence: CASSYSTNEQFF.

This clone was found once. This sequence joins TRBV7-2 and TRBJ2-2, with D unclear. Germline loops: CDR1 SGHTA, CDR2 FQGNSA. V was trimmed by 4 bases and J by 5 bases, leaving 8 bases between them. This CDR3 spans 13 amino acids. CDR3 in amino acids: CASSSSVTGELFF. CDR3 DNA: TGTGCCAGCAGCTCCTCAGTTACCGGGGAGCTGTTTTTT. Together with reference TRBV7-2 and TRBJ2-2, the CDR3 gives the full variable domain: GAGVSQSPSNKVTEKGKDVELRCDPISGHTALYWYRQSLGQGLEFLIYFQGNSAPDKSGLPSDRFSAERTGGSVSTLTIQRTQQEDSAVYLCASSSSVTGELFFGEGSRLTVL.

This clone was observed a few times. This chain links TRBV10-3 with TRBJ1-5, with D possibly TRBD1 on 5 matching bases. With 4 bases removed from V and 6 bases from J, the gap between germline ends came to 7 bases. Looked up from germline, CDR1 is ENHRY and CDR2 is SYGVKD. The CDR3 has 12 amino acids. In DNA, the CDR3 is TGTGCCATCAGTGGGGGGAGTCAGCCCCAGCATTTT. Protein sequence: CAISGGSQPQHF.

The chain employs TRBV7-9 and TRBJ1-1; D gene unclear. The germline V gene encodes CDR1 SEHNR and CDR2 FQNEAQ (reference sequence). There are 12 residues in the CDR3. V dropped 5 bases and J dropped 2 bases, with 6 bases sitting between them. CDR3 nucleotide sequence: TGTGCCAGCAGCCCAGTAAACACTGAAGCTTTCTTT. Its protein product is CASSPVNTEAFF.